Below, 25 T cell receptor beta chains from the same sample are listed, as sequenced in a study of OX40 agonist ivuxolimab in advanced cancers. Receptor libraries were prepared by the immunoSEQ multiplex PCR assay. TCRdb stores this immuneACCESS table with in-frame sequences only. Part of the clones is absent; in the studies checked, under half of the shortfall reflects unresolved V genes, and no reason is known for the rest. This sample holds about 110,000 clones; 85% to 95% were observed only once. Over 0.6% of the sample goes to the ten largest clones. The sequenced sample was CD4+ or CD8+ T cells sorted from blood, obtained in a trial of the OX40 agonist ivuxolimab. The receptors come from an adult with an advanced solid tumor such as melanoma, head and neck, liver or kidney cancer.

V gene TRBV19 combines with J gene TRBJ1-5, with D perhaps matching TRBD1 (5 bases). This CDR3 comprises 15 residues. Germline V gene data show CDR1 as LNHDA and CDR2 as SQIVND (reference sequence). V dropped 4 bases and J dropped 0 bases, with 10 bases sitting between them. The CDR3 sequence: CASSRRGYSNQPQHF. CDR3 nucleotides: TGTGCCAGTAGTAGGAGGGGTTATAGCAATCAGCCCCAGCATTTT.

The genes are TRBV6-5 and TRBJ2-7; D possibly uses TRBD1 or TRBD2 (5 bases each). The CDR3 has 12 amino acids. The germline V gene encodes CDR1 MNHEY and CDR2 SVGAGI. The CDR3 here is CATGTVSYEQYF. The CDR3 DNA reads as TGTGCAACCGGGACGGTATCCTACGAGCAGTACTTC.

This chain links TRBV9 with TRBJ2-3; 10 nucleotides line up with TRBD2. V trimming: 0 bases; J trimming: 3 bases; junction bases outside the gene matches: 1. From germline, CDR1 is SGDLS and CDR2 YYNGEE. The CDR3 extends over 15 amino acids. The CDR3: CASSVEAGGTDTQYF. The CDR3 DNA is TGTGCCAGCAGCGTAGAAGCGGGAGGGACAGATACGCAGTATTTT.

The V and J genes are TRBV10-2 and TRBJ2-3; 12 positions match TRBD2. The CDR3 has 14 amino acids. The germline V gene encodes CDR1 WSHSY and CDR2 SAAADI. V shed 8 bases, J shed 3 bases, and the junction held 3 bases outside the gene matches. The DNA of the CDR3 is TGCGCCAGCTTGGGACTAGCGGGTACAGATACGCAGTATTTT. This sequence encodes CASLGLAGTDTQYF.

This clone was detected once. The rearrangement links TRBV30 to TRBJ1-1; D unclear. The CDR3 sequence is 17 residues long. The V gene's germline CDR1 is GTSNPN and CDR2 SVGIG (reference sequence). V was shortened by 4 bases and J by 2 bases, with 23 bases between the two germline ends. The CDR3, as DNA: TGTGCCTGGATCGCTTCCCGAGGGAGGGTGGGAAACACTGAAGCTTTCTTT. Protein product: CAWIASRGRVGNTEAFF.

V usage is TRBV6-1 and J usage is TRBJ2-3; 7 bases line up with TRBD1. CDR1 MNHNS and CDR2 SASEGT come from the germline V gene. The CDR3 loop spans 16 amino acids. The trim removed 1 base at V and 5 bases at J, leaving 9 bases unmatched. The CDR3 here is CASSEGTLYRGDTQYF. The CDR3 DNA reads as TGTGCCAGCAGTGAAGGAACCCTTTACAGGGGAGATACGCAGTATTTT.

The genes are TRBV30 and TRBJ2-7; 8 bases align to TRBD2. The germline gives CDR1 GTSNPN, CDR2 SVGIG (reference sequence). The CDR3 totals 18 residues. After removal of 0 bases from V and 6 bases from J, the junction contained 19 bases not matched to a gene. The CDR3 DNA reads TGTGCCTGGAGTGTAGCGGGAGCCGCCTATAGGATGAGCATCGAGCAGTACTTC. This gives the protein CAWSVAGAAYRMSIEQYF.

The chain combines TRBV7-2 with TRBJ2-1, with 9 bases that match TRBD2. Trimming removed 5 bases from V and 5 bases from J; junction bases left unmatched: 13. The CDR3 covers 17 residues. In germline, CDR1 is SGHTA, CDR2 FQGNSA. The CDR3 nucleotides are TGTGCCAGCAGCCGACGTTGGTCGGTAGCGGGAGACAATGAGCAGTTCTTC. It translates to CASSRRWSVAGDNEQFF.

The chain uses TRBV11-3 and TRBJ2-3; D uncertain. CDR1 is SGHNT and CDR2 is YENEEA in the germline V gene. The CDR3 runs to 13 residues. Deletions cut 4 bases from V and 3 bases from J, with 8 bases between. CDR3 DNA: TGTGCCAGCAGCTCCCTAGGGACAGATACGCAGTATTTT. It specifies CASSSLGTDTQYF. The whole variable domain, remainder taken from reference TRBV11-3 and TRBJ2-3, is EAGVVQSPRYKIIEKKQPVAFWCNPISGHNTLYWYLQNLGQGPELLIRYENEEAVDDSQLPKDRFSAERLKGVDSTLKIQPAELGDSAVYLCASSSLGTDTQYFGPGTRLTVL.

The V and J genes are TRBV7-8 and TRBJ1-1; 7 bases fit TRBD1. The CDR3 contains 14 residues. From germline, CDR1 is SGHVS and CDR2 FQNEAQ. The V and J ends lost 5 bases and 10 bases, in that order; junction bases with no gene match: 13. CDR3 DNA: TGTGCCAGCAGCGAGGGACAGTCTCGAACCGTAGCTTTCTTT. As protein: CASSEGQSRTVAFF.

The V gene is TRBV7-8, the J gene TRBJ2-5; TRBD2 matches at 11 bases. V trimming: 5 bases; J trimming: 2 bases; junction bases outside the gene matches: 7. CDR1 and CDR2 from the germline V gene are SGHVS and FQNEAQ. The CDR3 runs to 16 residues. CDR3 DNA sequence: TGTGCCAGCAGCCCTTTAGCGGGGGGGCTGCAAGAGACCCAGTACTTC. Translating it yields CASSPLAGGLQETQYF.

CDR3 nucleotides: TGTGCCAGCAGCAGGAAAGGAGGTTGGACTAGCGCCACCCCTCTCGAGCAGTACTTC. Amino acid sequence: CASSRKGGWTSATPLEQYF. The chain carries TRBV21-1 and TRBJ2-7; TRBD2 is the table's D call and was not checked against the DNA. TRBV21-1 is tagged as a pseudogene. The CDR3 spans 19 residues.

The chain combines TRBV9 with TRBJ2-1, with D possibly matching TRBD1 (6 bases). Trimming removed 3 bases from V and 4 bases from J, with 17 bases in between. The CDR3 consists of 16 residues. Germline V gene lookup returns CDR1 SGDLS and CDR2 YYNGEE. The CDR3 DNA follows: TGTGCCAGCAGCGCTAGACCGGGACAAGCTTACAATGAGCAGTTCTTC. Residues: CASSARPGQAYNEQFF.

Of note for this clone: This sample includes further DNA sequences coding for the same CDR3. The rearrangement uses TRBV19 and TRBJ1-5; no reliable D call. Germline values: CDR1 LNHDA, CDR2 SQIVND (reference sequence). Trimming took off 4 bases at V and 5 bases at J, with 12 bases between the two ends. The CDR3 length is 14 residues. The CDR3 DNA sequence: TGTGCCAGTAGTAGCCGACCTGGGGATCAGCCCCAGCATTTT. Amino acids: CASSSRPGDQPQHF.

This clone was observed a few times. For the CDR3, the DNA is TGTGCCAGCAGTGGACCGAGGACTAACACTGAAGCTTTCTTT. Residues: CASSGPRTNTEAFF. The chain couples TRBV2 to TRBJ1-1, with D unclear. The CDR3 loop spans 14 amino acids. Trimming cost V 4 bases and J 2 bases, with 11 bases left between them. Germline V CDR1 and CDR2: SNHLY, FYNNEI.

The CDR3 coding sequence is TGTGCCACCAGCAGACTGAGGGACAGTAATCAGCCCCAGCATTTT. Amino acid sequence: CATSRLRDSNQPQHF. The chain has TRBV15 and TRBJ1-5; 7 bases map to TRBD1. The J segment lost 4 bases and the V segment lost 2 bases, leaving 5 bases of the junction unmatched. The CDR3 is 15 amino acids. Looked up from germline, CDR1 is LNHNV and CDR2 is YYDKDF (reference sequence).

The rearrangement uses TRBV11-1 and TRBJ2-1; 8 bases line up with TRBD1. Germline CDR1 is SGHAT and CDR2 is FQDESV (reference sequence). The CDR3 runs to 15 residues. J was trimmed by 4 bases and V by 3 bases; bases with no gene match: 5. The CDR3 DNA reads TGTGCCAGCAGCTTTCAGGGGGCCGGATACAATGAGCAGTTCTTC. Translation gives CASSFQGAGYNEQFF.

This rearrangement joins TRBV10-1 to TRBJ2-1, with 7 bases that match TRBD2. The trim removed 5 bases at V and 11 bases at J, leaving 9 bases unmatched. From germline, CDR1 is WNHNN and CDR2 SYGVQD (reference sequence). The CDR3 extends over 13 amino acids. The CDR3 DNA follows: TGCGCCAGCAGTAATTCCGGGACTACAAAGCAGTTCTTC. Its protein is CASSNSGTTKQFF.

The V and J genes are TRBV11-2 and TRBJ1-6, with a tentative D call TRBD1 (5 bases). V was clipped by 1 base and J by 6 bases, with 7 bases between them. Germline values: CDR1 SGHAT, CDR2 FQNNGV. The CDR3 is 14 residues long. CDR3 DNA: TGTGCCAGCAGCTTAGCTGACAGTAATTCACCCCTCCACTTT. Translating it yields CASSLADSNSPLHF.

The chain employs TRBV6-1 and TRBJ1-6; D call uncertain. The CDR3 consists of 14 residues. V lost 6 bases and J lost 6, with 12 bases in between. Germline lookup yields CDR1 MNHNS and CDR2 SASEGT. CDR3 DNA sequence: TGTGCCAGCAGCCCGAGGGAGGGTAATTCACCCCTCCACTTT. Translated: CASSPREGNSPLHF.

V is TRBV5-4 and J is TRBJ2-6; tentatively, D is TRBD2 (6 bases). This CDR3 has 17 amino acids. The germline gives CDR1 SGHNT, CDR2 YYREEE (reference sequence). Between the trimmed V and J ends, which lost 3 bases and 1 base, there was a span of 14 bases. For the CDR3, the DNA is TGTGCCAGCAGCTACCCGGGACTGAGTTCTGGGGCCAACGTCCTGACTTTC. Its protein is CASSYPGLSSGANVLTF.

The J gene is TRBJ1-1, the V gene TRBV5-6; D gene ambiguous. From germline, CDR1 is SGHDT and CDR2 YYEEEE. CDR3 length: 13 amino acids. The V end was cut by 5 bases, the J end by 3 bases, with 11 bases between. The CDR3 nucleotides are TGTGCCAGCAGGAGCTTCATGGACACTGAAGCTTTCTTT. Amino acid sequence: CASRSFMDTEAFF.

The CDR3 DNA sequence: TGTGCCACCCGGGACAGGTCGGGGCAAGAGACCCAGTACTTC. It yields the protein CATRDRSGQETQYF. The chain employs TRBV10-3 and TRBJ2-5; 8 bases are shared with TRBD1. The trim removed 10 bases at V and 2 bases at J, leaving 9 bases unmatched. The V gene's germline CDR1 is ENHRY and CDR2 SYGVKD. The CDR3 totals 14 residues.

The chain joins TRBV4-2 to TRBJ2-1; D is unresolved. Trimming removed 5 bases from V and 5 bases from J, with 13 bases in between. CDR3 length equals 14 residues. From germline, CDR1 is LGHNA and CDR2 YNFKEQ. CDR3 coding DNA: TGTGCCAGCAGCGGGCCAGGATCTGACAATGAGCAGTTCTTC. This translates into CASSGPGSDNEQFF.

This rearrangement joins TRBV6-6 to TRBJ1-3, with D possibly matching TRBD1 (5 bases). The CDR3 runs 13 residues. Germline CDR1 is MNHNY and CDR2 is SVGAGI (reference sequence). V was cut by 5 bases and J by 7 bases, with 12 bases left in between. The CDR3 reads CASSGSWGNTIYF. The CDR3 region has the DNA TGTGCCAGCAGTGGGTCCTGGGGGAACACCATATATTTT.